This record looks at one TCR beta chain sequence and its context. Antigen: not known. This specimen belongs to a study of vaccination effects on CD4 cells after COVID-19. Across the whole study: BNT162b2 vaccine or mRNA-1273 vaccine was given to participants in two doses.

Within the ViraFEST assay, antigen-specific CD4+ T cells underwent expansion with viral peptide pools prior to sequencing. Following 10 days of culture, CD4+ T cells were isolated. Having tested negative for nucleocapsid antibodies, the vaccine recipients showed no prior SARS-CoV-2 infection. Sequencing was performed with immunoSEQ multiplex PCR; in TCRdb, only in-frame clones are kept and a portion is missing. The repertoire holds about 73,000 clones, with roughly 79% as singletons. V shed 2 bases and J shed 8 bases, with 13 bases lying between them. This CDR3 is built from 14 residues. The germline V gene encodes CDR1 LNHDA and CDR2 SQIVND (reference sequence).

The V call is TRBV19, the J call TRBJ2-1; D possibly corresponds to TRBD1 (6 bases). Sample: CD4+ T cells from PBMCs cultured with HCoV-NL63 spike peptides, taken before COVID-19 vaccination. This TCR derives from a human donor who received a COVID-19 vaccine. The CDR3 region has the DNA TGTGCCAGTAGTATACAGGGGTGGGGCGATGAGCAGTTCTTC. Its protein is CASSIQGWGDEQFF.